The 8 T cell receptor beta chains presented below share a single source sample, sequenced in a study of control samples from healthy donors and cancer patients. The method was immunoSEQ multiplex PCR; TCRdb's version includes in-frame clones alone and lacks a portion of them. The data contain roughly 120,000 clones, around 87% of them singletons. Sequencing input: PBMCs. The receptors originated from a woman aged 45-65 years with colorectal cancer.

This sequence joins TRBV30 and TRBJ2-7, with D possibly matching TRBD2 (5 bases). Germline V gene lookup returns CDR1 GTSNPN and CDR2 SVGIG (reference sequence). Between the trimmed V and J ends, which lost 2 bases and 3 bases, there was a span of 8 bases. This CDR3 comprises 12 residues. The CDR3 nucleotides read TGTGCCTGGAGTCGGGGTAACTACGAGCAGTACTTC. Encoded protein: CAWSRGNYEQYF.

This chain uses TRBV7-3 with TRBJ2-3, with TRBD2 matching over 8 bases. Germline V gene sequence: CDR1 SGHTA, CDR2 FQGTGA. The CDR3 sequence is 15 residues long. The ends lost 4 bases at V and 2 bases at J; junction bases unmatched: 5. The CDR3 reads CASSSLAGYTDTQYF. CDR3 nucleotide sequence: TGTGCCAGCAGCTCTTTAGCGGGGTACACAGATACGCAGTATTTT.

CDR3 in amino acids: CAISESGQGRQPQHF. The CDR3 region has the DNA TGTGCCATCAGTGAGTCTGGACAGGGAAGACAGCCCCAGCATTTT. The chain is built from TRBV10-3 and TRBJ1-5, with 8 positions matching TRBD1. The germline V gene encodes CDR1 ENHRY and CDR2 SYGVKD. Trimming cost V 0 bases and J 7 bases; bases outside gene matches: 5. This CDR3 region has 15 residues.

The gene calls are TRBV11-2 and TRBJ2-1, with no clear D. V dropped 4 bases and J dropped 12 bases, with 7 bases sitting between them. In germline, CDR1 is SGHAT, CDR2 FQNNGV. The CDR3 sequence is 10 residues long. The CDR3 loop reads CASSSVLQFF. The CDR3 DNA reads as TGTGCCAGCAGCTCCGTTTTGCAGTTCTTC.

CDR3 amino acids: CASSSKPFDEQFF. The CDR3 nucleotides are TGTGCCAGCAGTTCCAAACCCTTTGATGAGCAGTTCTTC. The chain uses TRBV6-6 and TRBJ2-1; D ambiguous. V gave up 4 bases and J gave up 8 bases, with 12 bases separating them. This CDR3 comprises 13 residues. The V gene's germline CDR1 is MNHNY and CDR2 SVGAGI (reference sequence).

The chain links TRBV9 to TRBJ2-7; TRBD2 agrees at 7 bases. Germline CDR1 and CDR2: SGDLS and YYNGEE. This CDR3 comprises 14 residues. The J segment lost 5 bases and the V segment lost 4 bases, leaving 9 bases of the junction unmatched. The CDR3 region has the DNA TGTGCCAGCAGCCCCCCGGGGGGTGCCCACGAGCAGTACTTC. Its translation: CASSPPGGAHEQYF. The entire variable domain, with the rest obtained from reference TRBV9 and TRBJ2-7, is as follows: DSGVTQTPKHLITATGQRVTLRCSPRSGDLSVYWYQQSLDQGLQFLIQYYNGEERAKGNILERFSAQQFPDLHSELNLSSLELGDSALYFCASSPPGGAHEQYFGPGTRLTVT.

The chain employs TRBV7-9 and TRBJ1-4; maybe TRBD1 (6 bases). CDR3 length: 12 residues. V was trimmed by 7 bases and J by 11 bases, leaving 14 bases between them. The germline gives CDR1 SEHNR, CDR2 FQNEAQ (reference sequence). CDR3 coding DNA: TGTGCCAGCAACAGGGACAAGGATAAACTGTTTTTT. This encodes CASNRDKDKLFF.

This clone is medium-sized within its sample. This chain uses TRBV10-3 with TRBJ2-7, with D tentatively TRBD1 (6 bases). The CDR3 extends over 14 amino acids. With 4 bases removed from V and 5 bases from J, the gap between germline ends came to 15 bases. CDR1 and CDR2 (germline): ENHRY, SYGVKD. CDR3 loop: CAISVAGAIHEQYF. In DNA form, the CDR3 reads TGTGCCATCAGTGTGGCAGGGGCGATCCACGAGCAGTACTTC.